The entry below gives a single TCR beta chain sequence along with its context. Its antigen is undetermined. This sample was included in a study of cytomegalovirus exposure and HLA in healthy donors. The study's findings and limits: Cytomegalovirus association was assigned to 170 or so TCR beta chains.

Trimming cost V 2 bases and J 4 bases; bases outside gene matches: 0. The CDR3 runs to 14 residues. The germline V gene encodes CDR1 MNHEY and CDR2 SVGAGI. Use of 60 Vbeta and 13 Jbeta primers characterized the PCR. As handled by the study authors: In a later analysis, the count reached roughly 80 million unique TCR beta chains, with 9 million to 11 million shared. Sequenced by immunoSEQ multiplex PCR; TCRdb stores in-frame clones only, minus some. Clone size and the V and J calls come from that table; the DNA yielded D and trimming. The sample gives 90,000 to 110,000 clones, about 76% of which show up once; around 2.1% is in the top ten.

The sample consisted of PBMCs. This rearrangement joins TRBV6-5 to TRBJ1-3; 9 bases map to TRBD1. This TCR came from a woman in her twenties or thirties in good health and CMV-seronegative. The CDR3 region has the DNA TGTGCCAGCAGTTACGGGACAGGGGGAAACACCATATATTTT. Translation: CASSYGTGGNTIYF.